These 22 T cell receptor beta chains share one sample of origin, sequenced in a study of T cell repertoires in cytomegalovirus infection. From the reads, TCRdb called clonotypes with MiXCR, one entry per CDR3 protein. This table holds approximately 290,000 distinct CDR3 sequences, roughly 24% found once. Source material: PBMCs. These receptors were obtained from a human donor in good health (CMV status not recorded). Some clones in this sample may be carry-over from other donors' samples.

This chain connects TRBV20-1 to TRBJ2-3; D call uncertain. Germline CDR1 DFQATT, CDR2 SNEGSKA (reference sequence). Trimming shortened V by 4 bases and J by 0 bases, and 5 bases separated the two germline ends. The CDR3 extends over 12 amino acids. The CDR3 region has the DNA TGCAGTGCTACCCGTAGCACAGATACGCAGTATTTT. This encodes CSATRSTDTQYF.

This clonotype was observed many times. The chain carries TRBV4-1 and TRBJ1-5; D is perhaps TRBD1 (5 bases). The V gene's germline CDR1 is MGHRA and CDR2 YSYEKL. The CDR3 length is 13 residues. V was pared by 0 bases and J by 10 bases, with 10 bases between. The CDR3 protein is CASSQETVGPQHF. The DNA of the CDR3 is TGCGCCAGCAGCCAAGAGACAGTCGGCCCCCAGCATTTT.

The table lists this clonotype with many counts. The CDR3 sequence is CASSLAASGSTDTQYF. The DNA of the CDR3 is TGTGCCAGCAGCTTAGCGGCTAGCGGTAGCACAGATACGCAGTATTTT. The J gene is TRBJ2-3, the V gene TRBV7-6, with TRBD2 matching 7 bases. The CDR3 is made up of 16 amino acids. Trimming took 0 bases from V and 0 from J; bases not matched to a gene: 3. Germline values: CDR1 SGHVS, CDR2 FNYEAQ.

The sample holds a few counts of this clonotype. Here the CDR3 reads CSATRTEQPQHF. In DNA, the CDR3 is TGCAGCGCGACCCGGACGGAACAGCCCCAGCATTTT. V usage is TRBV20-1 and J usage is TRBJ1-5; D is uncertain. The germline CDR1 and CDR2 sequences are DFQATT and SNEGSKA (reference sequence). CDR3 length: 12 amino acids.

The chain joins TRBV12-3 or TRBV12-4 to TRBJ2-7; TRBD1 aligns across 11 bases. The CDR3 totals 13 residues. V dropped 7 bases and J dropped 6; count of bases not matched to a gene: 5. The CDR3: CASNGQGAREQYF. In DNA, the CDR3 is TGTGCCAGCAATGGACAGGGGGCGCGCGAGCAGTACTTC.

This clonotype appeared a few times. This chain links TRBV27 with TRBJ2-7; D possibly corresponds to TRBD2 (6 bases). V was pared by 9 bases and J by 2 bases, with 20 bases between. The CDR3 loop spans 15 amino acids. Germline V CDR1 and CDR2: MNHEY, SMNVEV (reference sequence). CDR3 sequence reads: CASSTYGGIAYEQYF. The CDR3 DNA is TGTGCCAGTTCCACCTACGGAGGGATCGCCTACGAGCAGTACTTC.

The chain couples TRBV11-3 to TRBJ1-3; D might be TRBD1 (5 bases). CDR1 is SGHNT and CDR2 is YENEEA in the germline V gene. The CDR3 runs to 14 residues. V lost 2 bases and J lost 1, with 6 bases in between. In DNA form, the CDR3 reads TGTGCCAGCAGCTTAAAGGGGTCTGGAAACACCATATATTTT. Protein product: CASSLKGSGNTIYF. Full variable domain (outside the CDR3, taken from reference TRBV11-3 and TRBJ1-3): EAGVVQSPRYKIIEKKQPVAFWCNPISGHNTLYWYLQNLGQGPELLIRYENEEAVDDSQLPKDRFSAERLKGVDSTLKIQPAELGDSAVYLCASSLKGSGNTIYFGEGSWLTVV.

This clonotype was recorded many times. The chain is built from TRBV7-2 and TRBJ1-2; possible D gene TRBD1, 5 bases. V was shortened by 3 bases and J by 0 bases, with 11 bases between the two germline ends. The CDR3 runs to 15 residues. Germline V gene data show CDR1 as SGHTA and CDR2 as FQGNSA. This chain's CDR3 is CASSFTAGPNYGYTF. The CDR3 region has the DNA TGTGCCAGCAGCTTCACCGCAGGGCCTAACTATGGCTACACCTTC.

This clonotype was counted at least ten times. This chain joins TRBV7-2 and TRBJ2-5; a weak D match, TRBD1 (6 bases). The CDR3 extends over 13 amino acids. Deletions cut 6 bases from V and 1 base from J, with 9 bases between. CDR1 and CDR2 (germline): SGHTA, FQGNSA. The CDR3 sequence is CASRRTAQETQYF. CDR3 in DNA: TGTGCCAGCAGAAGGACAGCCCAAGAGACCCAGTACTTC. Full variable domain (missing parts from reference TRBV7-2 and TRBJ2-5): GAGVSQSPSNKVTEKGKDVELRCDPISGHTALYWYRQSLGQGLEFLIYFQGNSAPDKSGLPSDRFSAERTGGSVSTLTIQRTQQEDSAVYLCASRRTAQETQYFGPGTRLLVL.

This clonotype was seen repeatedly, ten times or more. V gene TRBV12-3 or TRBV12-4 combines with J gene TRBJ1-5, with D possibly being TRBD1 (5 bases). V shed 5 bases and J shed 5 bases, with 13 bases lying between them. This CDR3 is built from 14 residues. CDR3 nucleotides: TGTGCCAGCAGTACGGGACCTGGGGATCAGCCCCAGCATTTT. As protein: CASSTGPGDQPQHF.

V and J are TRBV5-1 and TRBJ2-7, with 10 bases fitting TRBD2. The length of the CDR3 is 15 residues. After removal of 5 bases from V and 0 bases from J, the junction contained 5 bases not matched to a gene. The germline CDR1 and CDR2 sequences are SGHRS and YFSETQ. The CDR3 here is CASSSIAGGSYEQYF. The CDR3 DNA sequence: TGCGCCAGCAGTTCTATAGCGGGGGGCTCCTACGAGCAGTACTTC.

The chain links TRBV4-1 to TRBJ1-5, with D possibly TRBD1 on 5 matching bases. Germline assignment: CDR1 MGHRA and CDR2 YSYEKL. The CDR3 loop spans 15 amino acids. V was trimmed by 7 bases and J by 1 base, leaving 14 bases between them. The CDR3: CASKPREGSNQPQHF. CDR3 DNA sequence: TGCGCCAGCAAACCCAGGGAGGGGAGCAATCAGCCCCAGCATTTT.

In its sample, this clonotype was seen a few times. This rearrangement joins TRBV2 to TRBJ1-1; D perhaps matches TRBD1 (5 bases). V was trimmed by 0 bases and J by 1 base, leaving 15 bases between them. This CDR3 has 17 amino acids. Germline V gene lookup returns CDR1 SNHLY and CDR2 FYNNEI. This CDR3 is CASSEALPGYGNTEAFF. Written as DNA, the CDR3 is TGTGCCAGCAGTGAAGCGCTTCCAGGGTATGGGAACACTGAAGCTTTCTTT.

Ten or more counts support this clonotype. V and J are TRBV12-3 or TRBV12-4 and TRBJ2-1, with 15 bases matching TRBD2. This CDR3 spans 18 amino acids. V was pared by 5 bases and J by 0 bases, with 5 bases of the junction left unmatched. CDR3 protein: CASSGTSGGLHSYNEQFF. CDR3 DNA sequence: TGTGCCAGCAGTGGGACTAGCGGGGGGCTTCACTCCTACAATGAGCAGTTCTTC.

V and J are TRBV5-6 and TRBJ2-5; D possibly matches TRBD1 or TRBD2 (5 bases each). Germline CDR1 is SGHDT and CDR2 is YYEEEE. The ends were cut back, 3 bases at V and 3 bases at J, with 12 bases in the middle. This CDR3 comprises 14 residues. CDR3 in DNA: TGTGCCAGCAGCTCCCCAAGAGGGGAAGAGACCCAGTACTTC. The encoded protein is CASSSPRGEETQYF.

This sequence joins TRBV29-1 and TRBJ2-1; TRBD2 agrees at 12 bases. CDR3 length: 15 amino acids. The germline V gene encodes CDR1 SQVTM and CDR2 ANQGSEA. The junction had 2 bases not matched to a gene; V was cut back by 2 bases and J by 3 bases. CDR3 in amino acids: CSVERTSGNYNEQFF. CDR3 DNA: TGCAGCGTTGAAAGGACTAGCGGGAACTACAATGAGCAGTTCTTC.

This chain uses TRBV25-1 with TRBJ1-4, with D possibly matching TRBD1 (6 bases). The germline CDR1 and CDR2 sequences are MGHDK and SYGVNS. The CDR3 totals 13 residues. V lost 8 bases to trimming and J lost 3 bases, with 10 bases between them. The chain's CDR3 is CASPGAPNEKLFF. The CDR3 DNA reads TGTGCCAGCCCGGGGGCGCCTAATGAAAAACTGTTTTTT.

V and J are TRBV7-9 and TRBJ1-1; 7 bases map to TRBD1. CDR3 length: 15 amino acids. Germline CDR1 reads SEHNR; CDR2 reads FQNEAQ (reference sequence). V shed 5 bases, J shed 0 bases, and the junction held 6 bases outside the gene matches. CDR3 nucleotides: TGTGCCAGCAGCCCCAGGGGGAACATGAACACTGAAGCTTTCTTT. Its protein product is CASSPRGNMNTEAFF.

A few counts support this clonotype. The V call is TRBV5-6, the J call TRBJ2-4, with 9 bases matching TRBD2. The junction had 5 bases not matched to a gene; V was cut back by 4 bases and J by 3 bases. The V gene's germline CDR1 is SGHDT and CDR2 YYEEEE. There are 15 residues in the CDR3. This chain's CDR3 is CASSPPTSGKNIQYF. CDR3 bases: TGTGCCAGCAGCCCCCCGACTAGCGGCAAAAACATTCAGTACTTC.

This clonotype was observed many times. This rearrangement joins TRBV7-4 to TRBJ2-1, with TRBD2 matching 13 bases. Germline CDR1 reads SGHVT; CDR2 reads SQSDAQ. The V segment lost 3 bases and the J segment 3 bases; nucleotides outside the gene matches: 5. This CDR3 has 17 residues. The CDR3 DNA reads as TGTGCCAGCAGCTTCCCCGGGACTAGCGGGATCTACAATGAGCAGTTCTTC. It codes for CASSFPGTSGIYNEQFF.

CDR3 nucleotides: TGTGCCAGCAGGGGGGGGACTAGCGGGAGAGGTGAGCAGTTCTTC. Its translation is CASRGGTSGRGEQFF. The V call is TRBV6-6, the J call TRBJ2-1; 14 bases are shared with TRBD2. The CDR3 is 15 residues long. Germline V gives CDR1 MNHNY, CDR2 SVGAGI (reference sequence). V dropped 6 bases and J dropped 9; count of bases not matched to a gene: 7.

The chain joins TRBV19 to TRBJ1-1; 8 bases match TRBD1. The germline V gene encodes CDR1 LNHDA and CDR2 SQIVND (reference sequence). V shed 3 bases and J 0 bases; nucleotides not matched to a gene: 6. There are 16 residues in the CDR3. In DNA form, the CDR3 reads TGTGCCAGTAGTATCGGACAGGGTTGGATGAACACTGAAGCTTTCTTT. It is translated as CASSIGQGWMNTEAFF.